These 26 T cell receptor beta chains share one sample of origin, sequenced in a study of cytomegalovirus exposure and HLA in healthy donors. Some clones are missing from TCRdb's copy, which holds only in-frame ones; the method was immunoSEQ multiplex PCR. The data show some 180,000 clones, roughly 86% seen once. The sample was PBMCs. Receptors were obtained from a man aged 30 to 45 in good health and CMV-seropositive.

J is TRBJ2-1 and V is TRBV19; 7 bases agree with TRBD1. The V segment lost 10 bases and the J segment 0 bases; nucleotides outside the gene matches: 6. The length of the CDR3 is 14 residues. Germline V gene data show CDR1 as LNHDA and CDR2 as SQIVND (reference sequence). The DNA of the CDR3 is TGTGCCACTAGGGACAGTTTCTCCTACAATGAGCAGTTCTTC. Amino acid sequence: CATRDSFSYNEQFF.

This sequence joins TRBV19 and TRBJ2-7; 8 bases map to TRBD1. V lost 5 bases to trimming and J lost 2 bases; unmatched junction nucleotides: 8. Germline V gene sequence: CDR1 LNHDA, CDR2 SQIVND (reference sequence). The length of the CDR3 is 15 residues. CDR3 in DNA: TGTGCCAGTAGTGCGGACAGGGCACCTACCTACGAGCAGTACTTC. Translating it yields CASSADRAPTYEQYF.

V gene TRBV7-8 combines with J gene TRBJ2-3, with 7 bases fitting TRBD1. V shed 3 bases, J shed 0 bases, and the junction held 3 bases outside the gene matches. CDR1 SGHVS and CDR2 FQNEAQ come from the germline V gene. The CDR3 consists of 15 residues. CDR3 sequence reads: CASSFNRGSTDTQYF. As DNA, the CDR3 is TGTGCCAGCAGCTTCAACAGGGGTAGCACAGATACGCAGTATTTT.

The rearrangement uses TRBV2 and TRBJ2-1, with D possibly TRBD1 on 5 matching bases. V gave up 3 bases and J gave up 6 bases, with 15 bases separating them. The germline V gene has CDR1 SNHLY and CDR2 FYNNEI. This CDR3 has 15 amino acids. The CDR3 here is CASSDPPSQGNEQFF. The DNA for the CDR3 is TGTGCCAGCAGTGACCCGCCTTCGCAGGGCAATGAGCAGTTCTTC.

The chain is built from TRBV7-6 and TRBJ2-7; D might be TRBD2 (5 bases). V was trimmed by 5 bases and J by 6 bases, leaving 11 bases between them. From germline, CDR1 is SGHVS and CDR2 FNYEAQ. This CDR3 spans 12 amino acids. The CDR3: CASSPGGREQYF. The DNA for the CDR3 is TGTGCCAGCAGCCCAGGAGGTCGCGAGCAGTACTTC.

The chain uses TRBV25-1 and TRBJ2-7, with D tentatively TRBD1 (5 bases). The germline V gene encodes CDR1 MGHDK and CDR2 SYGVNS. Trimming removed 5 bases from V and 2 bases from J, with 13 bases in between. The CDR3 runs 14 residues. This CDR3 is CASSSEQGAYEQYF. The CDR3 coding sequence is TGTGCCAGCAGTTCTGAGCAGGGTGCCTACGAGCAGTACTTC.

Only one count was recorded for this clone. The CDR3 DNA sequence: TGCGCCAGCAGCCTCGGACGGACCTCTGGCGAGCAGTACTTC. Protein sequence: CASSLGRTSGEQYF. The chain employs TRBV5-1 and TRBJ2-7; D call uncertain. V dropped 4 bases and J dropped 6 bases, with 17 bases sitting between them. The CDR3 spans 14 residues. Per germline, CDR1 SGHRS and CDR2 YFSETQ.

CDR3 in DNA: TGTGCCAGCAGTTACCGTTTACTCCACTACGAGCAGTACTTC. Translation: CASSYRLLHYEQYF. The gene calls are TRBV6-5 and TRBJ2-7; D not resolved. The CDR3 is made up of 14 amino acids. Trimming took off 2 bases at V and 3 bases at J, with 11 bases between the two ends. CDR1 is MNHEY and CDR2 is SVGAGI in the germline V gene.

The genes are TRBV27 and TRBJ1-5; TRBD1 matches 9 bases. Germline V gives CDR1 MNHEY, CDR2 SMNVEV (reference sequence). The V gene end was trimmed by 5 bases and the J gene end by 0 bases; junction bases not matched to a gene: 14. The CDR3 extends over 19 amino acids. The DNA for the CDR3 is TGTGCCAGCAGTCTTACAAACCTTGGGACAGGGTATAGCAATCAGCCCCAGCATTTT. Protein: CASSLTNLGTGYSNQPQHF.

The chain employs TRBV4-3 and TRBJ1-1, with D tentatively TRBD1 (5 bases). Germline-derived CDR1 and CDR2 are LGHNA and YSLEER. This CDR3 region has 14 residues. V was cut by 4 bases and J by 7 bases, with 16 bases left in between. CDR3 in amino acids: CASSRARGRGEAFF. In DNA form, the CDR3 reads TGCGCCAGCAGCCGCGCTCGGGGGAGAGGTGAAGCTTTCTTT.

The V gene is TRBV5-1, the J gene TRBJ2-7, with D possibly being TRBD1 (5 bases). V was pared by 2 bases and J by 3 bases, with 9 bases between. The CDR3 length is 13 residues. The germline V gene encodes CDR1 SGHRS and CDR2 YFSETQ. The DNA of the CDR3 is TGCGCCAGCAGCTTACTTAGGGGCTACGAGCAGTACTTC. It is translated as CASSLLRGYEQYF.

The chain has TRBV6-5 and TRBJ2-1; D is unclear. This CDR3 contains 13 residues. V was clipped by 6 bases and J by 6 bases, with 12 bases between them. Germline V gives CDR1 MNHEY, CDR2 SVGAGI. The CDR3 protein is CASSRTVGNEQFF. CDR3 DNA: TGTGCCAGCAGCCGCACAGTGGGCAATGAGCAGTTCTTC.

CDR3 bases: TGTGCCAGCAGCCACACGGCAAGGGGAAACACCATATATTTT. Translating it yields CASSHTARGNTIYF. This sequence joins TRBV7-2 and TRBJ1-3; D unresolved. This CDR3 has 14 amino acids. The germline CDR1 and CDR2 sequences are SGHTA and FQGNSA. Trimming stripped 5 bases from V and 4 bases from J, with 12 bases between.

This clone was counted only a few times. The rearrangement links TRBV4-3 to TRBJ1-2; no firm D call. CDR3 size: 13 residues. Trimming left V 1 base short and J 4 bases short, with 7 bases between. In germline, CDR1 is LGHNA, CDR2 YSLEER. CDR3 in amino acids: CASSQAAGYGYTF. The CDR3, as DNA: TGCGCCAGCAGCCAAGCGGCAGGCTATGGCTACACCTTC.

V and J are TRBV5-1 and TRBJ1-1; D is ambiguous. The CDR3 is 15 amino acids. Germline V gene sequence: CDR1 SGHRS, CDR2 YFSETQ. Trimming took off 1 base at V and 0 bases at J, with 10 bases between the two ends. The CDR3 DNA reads TGCGCCAGCAGCTTGAACGCAGACTTGAACACTGAAGCTTTCTTT. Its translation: CASSLNADLNTEAFF.

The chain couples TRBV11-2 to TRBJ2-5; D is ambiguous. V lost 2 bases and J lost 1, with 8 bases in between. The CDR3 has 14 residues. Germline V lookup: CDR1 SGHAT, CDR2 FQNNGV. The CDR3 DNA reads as TGTGCCAGCAGCTTACTAAGAGTCCAAGAGACCCAGTACTTC. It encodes CASSLLRVQETQYF.

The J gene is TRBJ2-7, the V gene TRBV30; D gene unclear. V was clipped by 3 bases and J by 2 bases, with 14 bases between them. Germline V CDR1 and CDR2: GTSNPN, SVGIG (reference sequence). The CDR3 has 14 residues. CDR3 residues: CAWRAGLVPYEQYF. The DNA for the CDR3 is TGTGCCTGGAGAGCTGGTTTGGTACCCTACGAGCAGTACTTC.

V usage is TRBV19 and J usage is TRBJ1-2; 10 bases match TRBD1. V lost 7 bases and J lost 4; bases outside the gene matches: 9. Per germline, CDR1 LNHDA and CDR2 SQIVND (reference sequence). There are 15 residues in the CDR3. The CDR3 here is CASTLRDRGGYGYTF. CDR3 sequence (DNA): TGTGCCAGTACCCTCCGGGACAGGGGCGGCTATGGCTACACCTTC.

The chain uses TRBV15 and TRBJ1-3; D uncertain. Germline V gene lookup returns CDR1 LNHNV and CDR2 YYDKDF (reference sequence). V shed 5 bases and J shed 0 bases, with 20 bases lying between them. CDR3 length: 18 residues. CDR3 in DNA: TGTGCCACCAGCGGCTCGGCCATAGAAGAGTACTCTGGAAACACCATATATTTT. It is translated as CATSGSAIEEYSGNTIYF.

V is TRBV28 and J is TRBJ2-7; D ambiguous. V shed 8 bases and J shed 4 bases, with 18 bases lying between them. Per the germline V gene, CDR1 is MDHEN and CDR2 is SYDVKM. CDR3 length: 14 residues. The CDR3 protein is CASFRRSPPYEQYF. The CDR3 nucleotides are TGTGCCAGCTTTAGACGGAGCCCCCCGTACGAGCAGTACTTC.

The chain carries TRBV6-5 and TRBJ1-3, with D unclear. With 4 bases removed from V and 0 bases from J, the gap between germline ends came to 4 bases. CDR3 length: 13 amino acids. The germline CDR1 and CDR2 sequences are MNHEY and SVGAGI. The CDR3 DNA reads TGTGCCAGCAGTTTCAGCTCTGGAAACACCATATATTTT. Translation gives CASSFSSGNTIYF.

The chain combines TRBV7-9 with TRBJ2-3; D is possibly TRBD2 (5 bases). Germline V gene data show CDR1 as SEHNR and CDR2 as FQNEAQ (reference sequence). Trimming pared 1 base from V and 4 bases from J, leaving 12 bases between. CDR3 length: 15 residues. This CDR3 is CASSLEFAEADTQYF. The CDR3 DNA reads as TGTGCCAGCAGCTTAGAATTCGCGGAGGCAGATACGCAGTATTTT.

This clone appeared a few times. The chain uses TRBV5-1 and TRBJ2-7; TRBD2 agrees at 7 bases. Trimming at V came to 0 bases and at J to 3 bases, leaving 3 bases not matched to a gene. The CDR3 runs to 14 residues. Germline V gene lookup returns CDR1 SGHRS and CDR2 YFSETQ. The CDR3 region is CASSLAPGGYEQYF. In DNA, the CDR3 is TGCGCCAGCAGCTTGGCTCCGGGAGGCTACGAGCAGTACTTC. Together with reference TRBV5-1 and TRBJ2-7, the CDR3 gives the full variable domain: KAGVTQTPRYLIKTRGQQVTLSCSPISGHRSVSWYQQTPGQGLQFLFEYFSETQRNKGNFPGRFSGRQFSNSRSEMNVSTLELGDSALYLCASSLAPGGYEQYFGPGTRLTVT.

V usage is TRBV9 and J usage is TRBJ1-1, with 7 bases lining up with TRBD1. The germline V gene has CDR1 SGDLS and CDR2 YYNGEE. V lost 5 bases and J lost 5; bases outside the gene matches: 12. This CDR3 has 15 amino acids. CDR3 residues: CASRPPRAGGTEAFF. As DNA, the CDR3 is TGTGCCAGCAGACCCCCGCGGGCAGGGGGGACTGAAGCTTTCTTT.

The CDR3 loop reads CASSPDGGSHLYGYTF. The CDR3 DNA sequence: TGTGCCAGCTCACCAGATGGAGGTTCGCATCTCTATGGCTACACCTTC. This chain links TRBV18 with TRBJ1-2, with unresolved D. This CDR3 contains 16 residues. With 2 bases removed from V and 4 bases from J, the gap between germline ends came to 17 bases. Germline-derived CDR1 and CDR2 are KGHSH and LQKENI. Filled out from reference TRBV18 and TRBJ1-2, the complete variable domain reads NAGVMQNPRHLVRRRGQEARLRCSPMKGHSHVYWYRQLPEEGLKFMVYLQKENIIDESGMPKERFSAEFPKEGPSILRIQQVVRGDSAAYFCASSPDGGSHLYGYTFGSGTRLTVV.

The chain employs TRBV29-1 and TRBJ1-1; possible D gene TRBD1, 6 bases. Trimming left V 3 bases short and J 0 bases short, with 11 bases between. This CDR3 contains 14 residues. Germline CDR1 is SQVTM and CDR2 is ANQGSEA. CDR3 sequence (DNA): TGCAGCGTTGAGCGGGACAACTTGAACACTGAAGCTTTCTTT. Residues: CSVERDNLNTEAFF.